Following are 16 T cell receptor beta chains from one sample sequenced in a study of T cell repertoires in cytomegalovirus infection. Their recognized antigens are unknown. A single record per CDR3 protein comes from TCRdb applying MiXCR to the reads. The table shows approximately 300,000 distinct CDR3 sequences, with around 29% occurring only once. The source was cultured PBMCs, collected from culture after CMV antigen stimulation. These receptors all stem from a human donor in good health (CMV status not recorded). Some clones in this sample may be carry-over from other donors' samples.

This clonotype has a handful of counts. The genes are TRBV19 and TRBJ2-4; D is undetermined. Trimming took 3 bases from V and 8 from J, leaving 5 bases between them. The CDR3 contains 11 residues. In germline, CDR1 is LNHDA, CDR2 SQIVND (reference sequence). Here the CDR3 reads CASSIQDIQYF. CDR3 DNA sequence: TGTGCCAGTAGTATCCAGGACATTCAGTACTTC.

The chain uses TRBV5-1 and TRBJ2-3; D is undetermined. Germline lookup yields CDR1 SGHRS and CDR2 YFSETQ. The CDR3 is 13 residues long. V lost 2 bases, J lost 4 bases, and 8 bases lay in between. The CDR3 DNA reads TGCGCCAGCAGCTTTGGCCGGGCAGATACGCAGTATTTT. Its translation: CASSFGRADTQYF.

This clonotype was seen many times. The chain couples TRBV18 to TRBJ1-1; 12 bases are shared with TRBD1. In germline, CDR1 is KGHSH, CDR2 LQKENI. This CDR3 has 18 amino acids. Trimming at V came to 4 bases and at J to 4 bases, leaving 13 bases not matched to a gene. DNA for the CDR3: TGTGCCAGCTCACGAACCCGGGACAGGGGGCTCTATAGCACTGAAGCTTTCTTT. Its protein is CASSRTRDRGLYSTEAFF.

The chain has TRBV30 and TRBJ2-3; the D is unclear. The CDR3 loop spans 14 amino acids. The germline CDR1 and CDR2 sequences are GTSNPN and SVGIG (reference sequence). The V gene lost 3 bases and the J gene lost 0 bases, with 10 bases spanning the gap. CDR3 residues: CAWSFGSSTDTQYF. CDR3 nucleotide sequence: TGTGCCTGGAGCTTCGGGTCCAGCACAGATACGCAGTATTTT.

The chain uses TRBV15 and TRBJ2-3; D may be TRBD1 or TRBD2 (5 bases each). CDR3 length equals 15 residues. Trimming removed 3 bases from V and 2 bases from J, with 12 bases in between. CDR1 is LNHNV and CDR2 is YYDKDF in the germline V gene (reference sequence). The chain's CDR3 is CATSRSTGATDTQYF. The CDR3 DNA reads TGTGCCACCAGCAGGTCCACCGGGGCCACAGATACGCAGTATTTT.

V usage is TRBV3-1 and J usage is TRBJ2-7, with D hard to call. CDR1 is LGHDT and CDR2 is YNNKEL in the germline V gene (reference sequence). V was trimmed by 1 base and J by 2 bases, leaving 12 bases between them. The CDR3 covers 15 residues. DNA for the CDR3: TGTGCCAGCAGCCAAGGGGTCTCTCAGGCCTACGAGCAGTACTTC. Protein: CASSQGVSQAYEQYF.

CDR3 coding DNA: TGTGCCAGCAGCTTAACGAGGACTAGCGGGGGACACAATGAGCAGTTCTTC. It is translated as CASSLTRTSGGHNEQFF. This rearrangement joins TRBV7-3 to TRBJ2-1; 13 bases fit TRBD2. V lost 0 bases to trimming and J lost 5 bases; unmatched junction nucleotides: 4. Germline CDR1 reads SGHTA; CDR2 reads FQGTGA. The CDR3 is 17 amino acids. The variable domain in full, with the rest retrieved from reference TRBV7-3 and TRBJ2-1, is GAGVSQTPSNKVTEKGKYVELRCDPISGHTALYWYRQSLGQGPEFLIYFQGTGAADDSGLPNDRFFAVRPEGSVSTLKIQRTERGDSAVYLCASSLTRTSGGHNEQFFGPGTRLTVL.

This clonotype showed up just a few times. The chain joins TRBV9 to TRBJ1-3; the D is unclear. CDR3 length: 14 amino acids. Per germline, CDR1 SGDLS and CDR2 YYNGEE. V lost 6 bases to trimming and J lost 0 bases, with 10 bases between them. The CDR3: CASTQGNSGNTIYF. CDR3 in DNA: TGTGCCAGCACCCAAGGGAACTCTGGAAACACCATATATTTT.

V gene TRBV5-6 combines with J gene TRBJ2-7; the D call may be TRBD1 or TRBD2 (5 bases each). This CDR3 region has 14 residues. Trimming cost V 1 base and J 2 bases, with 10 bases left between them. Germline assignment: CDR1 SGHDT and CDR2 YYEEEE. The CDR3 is CASSLIGATYEQYF. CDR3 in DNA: TGTGCCAGCAGCTTGATCGGGGCTACCTACGAGCAGTACTTC. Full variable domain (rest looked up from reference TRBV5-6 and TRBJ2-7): DAGVTQSPTHLIKTRGQQVTLRCSPKSGHDTVSWYQQALGQGPQFIFQYYEEEERQRGNFPDRFSGHQFPNYSSELNVNALLLGDSALYLCASSLIGATYEQYFGPGTRLTVT.

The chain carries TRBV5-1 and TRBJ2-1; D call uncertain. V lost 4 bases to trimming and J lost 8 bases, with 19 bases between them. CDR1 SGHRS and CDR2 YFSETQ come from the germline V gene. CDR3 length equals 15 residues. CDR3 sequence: CASSPASVYADEQFF. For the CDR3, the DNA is TGCGCCAGCAGCCCCGCGAGCGTCTACGCCGATGAGCAGTTCTTC.

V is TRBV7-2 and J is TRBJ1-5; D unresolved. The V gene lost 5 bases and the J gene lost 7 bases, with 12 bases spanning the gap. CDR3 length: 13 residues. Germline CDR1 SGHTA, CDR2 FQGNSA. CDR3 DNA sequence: TGTGCCAGCAGCCCCTGGGTATTGCAGCCCCAGCATTTT. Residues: CASSPWVLQPQHF.

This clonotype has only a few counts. For the CDR3, the DNA is TGTGCCAGTAGCCCCCAACCCCCGCCCCAGCATTTT. The encoded protein is CASSPQPPPQHF. The chain carries TRBV19 and TRBJ1-5; D remains ambiguous. V gave up 6 bases and J gave up 9 bases, with 12 bases separating them. The CDR3 totals 12 residues. Germline V gene lookup returns CDR1 LNHDA and CDR2 SQIVND (reference sequence).

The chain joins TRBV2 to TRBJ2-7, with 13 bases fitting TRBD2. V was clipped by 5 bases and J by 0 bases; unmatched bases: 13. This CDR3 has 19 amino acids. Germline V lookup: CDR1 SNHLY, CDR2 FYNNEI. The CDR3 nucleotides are TGTGCCAGCAGTCCCCAAGCGGGGACTAGCGGGACCTTCTCCTACGAGCAGTACTTC. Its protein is CASSPQAGTSGTFSYEQYF.

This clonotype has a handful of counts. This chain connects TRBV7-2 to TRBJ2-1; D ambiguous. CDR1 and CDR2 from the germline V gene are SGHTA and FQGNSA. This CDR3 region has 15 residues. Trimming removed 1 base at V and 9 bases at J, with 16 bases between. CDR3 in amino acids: CASSLVWAQVSEQFF. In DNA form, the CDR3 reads TGTGCCAGCAGCTTAGTCTGGGCGCAGGTGAGTGAGCAGTTCTTC.

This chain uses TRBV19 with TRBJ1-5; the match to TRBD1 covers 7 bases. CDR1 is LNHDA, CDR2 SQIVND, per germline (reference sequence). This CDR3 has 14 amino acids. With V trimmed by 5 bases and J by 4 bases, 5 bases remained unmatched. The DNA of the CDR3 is TGTGCCAGTAGTCTGGACAGGAATAATCAGCCCCAGCATTTT. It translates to CASSLDRNNQPQHF.

The DNA of the CDR3 is TGTGCCATCAGAGACAGGGACGTTTCCTACGAGCAGTACTTC. Translating it yields CAIRDRDVSYEQYF. The rearrangement joins TRBV10-3 to TRBJ2-7, with TRBD1 matching 7 bases. Germline V gene lookup returns CDR1 ENHRY and CDR2 SYGVKD. This CDR3 is 14 amino acids long. The V gene end was trimmed by 6 bases and the J gene end by 1 base; junction bases not matched to a gene: 6.